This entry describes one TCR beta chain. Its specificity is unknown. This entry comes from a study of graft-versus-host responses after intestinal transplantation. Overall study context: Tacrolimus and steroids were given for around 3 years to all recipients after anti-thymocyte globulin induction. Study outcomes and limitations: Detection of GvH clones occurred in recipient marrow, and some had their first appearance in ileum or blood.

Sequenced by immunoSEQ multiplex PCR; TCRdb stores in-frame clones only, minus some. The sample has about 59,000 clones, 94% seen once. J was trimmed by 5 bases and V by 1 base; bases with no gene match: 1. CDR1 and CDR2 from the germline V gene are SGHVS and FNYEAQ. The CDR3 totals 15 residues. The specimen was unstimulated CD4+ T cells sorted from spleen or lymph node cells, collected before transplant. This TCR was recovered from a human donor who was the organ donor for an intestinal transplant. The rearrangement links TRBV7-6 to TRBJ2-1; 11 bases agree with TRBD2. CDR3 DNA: TGTGCCAGCAGCTTAGGGGGACTAGCGGACAATGAGCAGTTCTTC. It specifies CASSLGGLADNEQFF.